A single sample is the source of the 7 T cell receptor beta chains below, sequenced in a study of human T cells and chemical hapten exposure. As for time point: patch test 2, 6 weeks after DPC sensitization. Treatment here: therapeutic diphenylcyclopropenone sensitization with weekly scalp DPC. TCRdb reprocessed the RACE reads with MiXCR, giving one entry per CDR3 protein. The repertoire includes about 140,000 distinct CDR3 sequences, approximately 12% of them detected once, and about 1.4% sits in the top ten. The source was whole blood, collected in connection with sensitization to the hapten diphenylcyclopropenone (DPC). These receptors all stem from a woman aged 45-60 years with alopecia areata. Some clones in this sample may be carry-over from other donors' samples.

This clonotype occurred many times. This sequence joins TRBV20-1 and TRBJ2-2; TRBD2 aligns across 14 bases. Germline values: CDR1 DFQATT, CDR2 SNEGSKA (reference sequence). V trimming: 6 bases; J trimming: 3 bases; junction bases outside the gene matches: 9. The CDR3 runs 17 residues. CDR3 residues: CSASTGLAGAYTGELFF. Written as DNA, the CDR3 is TGCAGTGCAAGCACGGGACTAGCGGGAGCATACACCGGGGAGCTGTTTTTT.

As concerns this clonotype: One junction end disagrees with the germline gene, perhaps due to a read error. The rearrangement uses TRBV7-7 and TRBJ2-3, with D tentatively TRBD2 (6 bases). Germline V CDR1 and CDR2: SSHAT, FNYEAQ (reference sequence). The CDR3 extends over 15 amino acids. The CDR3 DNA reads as TGTGCTAGCAGCTTAGCGGACGGAAGCACAGATACGCAGTATTTT. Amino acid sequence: CASSLADGSTDTQYF.

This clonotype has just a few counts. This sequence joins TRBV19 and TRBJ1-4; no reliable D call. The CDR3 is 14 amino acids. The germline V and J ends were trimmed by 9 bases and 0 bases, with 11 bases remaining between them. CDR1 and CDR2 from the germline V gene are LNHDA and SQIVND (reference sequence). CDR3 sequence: CASLEPATNEKLFF. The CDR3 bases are TGTGCCAGCTTGGAACCTGCAACTAATGAAAAACTGTTTTTT.

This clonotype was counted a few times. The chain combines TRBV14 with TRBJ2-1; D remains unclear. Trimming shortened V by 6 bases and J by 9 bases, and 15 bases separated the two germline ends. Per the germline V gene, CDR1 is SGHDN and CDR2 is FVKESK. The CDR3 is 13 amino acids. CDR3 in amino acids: CASSPRPYGEQFF. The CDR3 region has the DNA TGTGCCAGCAGTCCCCGACCATACGGTGAGCAGTTCTTC.

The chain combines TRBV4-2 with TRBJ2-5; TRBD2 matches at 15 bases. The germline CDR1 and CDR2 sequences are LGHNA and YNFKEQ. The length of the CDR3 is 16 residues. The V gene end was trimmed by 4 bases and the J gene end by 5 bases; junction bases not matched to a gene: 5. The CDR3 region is CASSPRGLAGGETQYF. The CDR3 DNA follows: TGTGCCAGCAGCCCCCGGGGACTAGCGGGAGGCGAGACCCAGTACTTC.

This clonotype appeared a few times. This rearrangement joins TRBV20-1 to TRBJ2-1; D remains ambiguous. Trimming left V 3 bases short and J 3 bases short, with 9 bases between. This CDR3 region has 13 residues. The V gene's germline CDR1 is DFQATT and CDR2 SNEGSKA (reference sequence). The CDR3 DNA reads TGCAGTGCTAGGGGTAAAAACTACAATGAGCAGTTCTTC. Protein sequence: CSARGKNYNEQFF.

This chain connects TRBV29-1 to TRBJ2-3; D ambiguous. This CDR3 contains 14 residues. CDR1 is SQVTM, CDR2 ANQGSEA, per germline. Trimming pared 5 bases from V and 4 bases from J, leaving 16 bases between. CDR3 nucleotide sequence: TGCAGCGTTCTCGGGTACTCGACTCCAGATACGCAGTATTTT. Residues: CSVLGYSTPDTQYF.